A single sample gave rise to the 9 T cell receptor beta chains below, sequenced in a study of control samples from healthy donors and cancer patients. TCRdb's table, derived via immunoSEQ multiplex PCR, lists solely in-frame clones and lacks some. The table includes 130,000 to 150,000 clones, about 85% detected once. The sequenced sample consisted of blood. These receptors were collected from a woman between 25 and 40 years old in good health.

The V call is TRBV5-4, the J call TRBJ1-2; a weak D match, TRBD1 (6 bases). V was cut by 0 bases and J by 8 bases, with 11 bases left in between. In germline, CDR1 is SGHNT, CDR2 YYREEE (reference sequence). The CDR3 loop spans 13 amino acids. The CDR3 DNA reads TGTGCCAGCAGCTTGGTACAGGGTGGGGGCTACACCTTC. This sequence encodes CASSLVQGGGYTF.

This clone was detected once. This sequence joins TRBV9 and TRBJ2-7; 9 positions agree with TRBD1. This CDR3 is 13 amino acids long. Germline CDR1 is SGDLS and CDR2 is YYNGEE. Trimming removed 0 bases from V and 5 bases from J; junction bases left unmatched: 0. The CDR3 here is CASSVGTGDEQYF. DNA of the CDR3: TGTGCCAGCAGCGTAGGGACAGGGGACGAGCAGTACTTC. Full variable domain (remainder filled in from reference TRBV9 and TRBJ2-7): DSGVTQTPKHLITATGQRVTLRCSPRSGDLSVYWYQQSLDQGLQFLIQYYNGEERAKGNILERFSAQQFPDLHSELNLSSLELGDSALYFCASSVGTGDEQYFGPGTRLTVT.

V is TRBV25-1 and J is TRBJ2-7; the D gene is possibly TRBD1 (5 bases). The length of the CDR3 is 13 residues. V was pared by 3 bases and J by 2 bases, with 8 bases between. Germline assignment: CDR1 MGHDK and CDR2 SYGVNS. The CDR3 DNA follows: TGTGCCAGCAGTGACCGACAGCCCTACGAGCAGTACTTC. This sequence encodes CASSDRQPYEQYF.

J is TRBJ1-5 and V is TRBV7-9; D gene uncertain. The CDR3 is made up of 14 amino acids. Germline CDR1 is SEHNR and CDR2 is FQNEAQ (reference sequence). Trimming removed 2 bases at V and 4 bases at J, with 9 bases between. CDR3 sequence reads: CASSLSADNQPQHF. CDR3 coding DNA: TGTGCCAGCAGCTTAAGTGCAGATAATCAGCCCCAGCATTTT.

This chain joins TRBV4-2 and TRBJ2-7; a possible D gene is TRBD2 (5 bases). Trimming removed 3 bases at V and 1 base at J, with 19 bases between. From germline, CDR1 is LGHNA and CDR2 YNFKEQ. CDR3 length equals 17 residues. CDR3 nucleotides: TGTGCCAGCAGCCATCCACCCGGCGGGTTGGGGTCCTACGAGCAGTACTTC. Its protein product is CASSHPPGGLGSYEQYF.

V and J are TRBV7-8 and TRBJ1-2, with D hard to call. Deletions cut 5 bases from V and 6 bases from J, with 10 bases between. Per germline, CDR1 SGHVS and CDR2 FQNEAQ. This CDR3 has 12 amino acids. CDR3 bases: TGTGCCAGCAGCGAAAGTACCAATGGCTACACCTTC. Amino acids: CASSESTNGYTF.

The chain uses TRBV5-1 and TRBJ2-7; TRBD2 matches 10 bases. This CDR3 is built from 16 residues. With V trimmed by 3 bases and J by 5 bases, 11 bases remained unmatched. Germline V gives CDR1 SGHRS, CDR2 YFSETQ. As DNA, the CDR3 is TGCGCCAGCAGCTGGGGTCGTAGCGGGAGGCCCCACGAGCAGTACTTC. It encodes CASSWGRSGRPHEQYF.

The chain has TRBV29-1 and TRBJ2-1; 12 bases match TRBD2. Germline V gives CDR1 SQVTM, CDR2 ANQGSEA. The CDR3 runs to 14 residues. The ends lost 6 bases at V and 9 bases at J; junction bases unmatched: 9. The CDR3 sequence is CSVLAGGLFGEQFF. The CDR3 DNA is TGCAGCGTACTAGCGGGAGGTCTTTTCGGTGAGCAGTTCTTC.

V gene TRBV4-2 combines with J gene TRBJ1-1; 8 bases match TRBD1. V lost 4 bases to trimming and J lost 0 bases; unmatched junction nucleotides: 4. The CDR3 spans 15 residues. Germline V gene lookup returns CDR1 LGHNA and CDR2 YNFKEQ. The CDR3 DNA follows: TGTGCCAGCAGCCCCCAGACAGGGGTGAACACTGAAGCTTTCTTT. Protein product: CASSPQTGVNTEAFF.